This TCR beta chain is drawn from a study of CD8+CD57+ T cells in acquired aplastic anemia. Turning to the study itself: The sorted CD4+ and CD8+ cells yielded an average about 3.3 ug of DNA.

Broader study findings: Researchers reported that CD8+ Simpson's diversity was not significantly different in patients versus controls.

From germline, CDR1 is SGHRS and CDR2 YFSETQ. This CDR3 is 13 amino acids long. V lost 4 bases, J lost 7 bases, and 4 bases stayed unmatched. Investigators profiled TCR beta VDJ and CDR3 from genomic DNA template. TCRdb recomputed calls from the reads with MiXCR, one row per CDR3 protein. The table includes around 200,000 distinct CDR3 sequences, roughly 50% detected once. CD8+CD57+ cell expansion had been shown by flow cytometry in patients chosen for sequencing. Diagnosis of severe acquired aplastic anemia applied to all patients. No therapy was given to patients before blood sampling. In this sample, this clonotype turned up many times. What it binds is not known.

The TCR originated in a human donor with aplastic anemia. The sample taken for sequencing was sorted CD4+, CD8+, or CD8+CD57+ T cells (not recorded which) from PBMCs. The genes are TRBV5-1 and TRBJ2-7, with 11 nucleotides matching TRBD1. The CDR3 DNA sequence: TGCGCCAGCAGCCGGACAGGGGGCTGGGAGCAGTACTTC. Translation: CASSRTGGWEQYF.